This T cell receptor (beta chain) was sequenced for a study of CD8+CD57+ T cells in acquired aplastic anemia. At the level of the study: Recorded DNA amounts for sorted CD4+ and CD8+ cells had an average of approximately 3 ug.

There are 13 residues in the CDR3. Per germline, CDR1 ENHRY and CDR2 SYGVKD. V dropped 8 bases and J dropped 2 bases, with 13 bases sitting between them. Points on this clonotype: Its antigen is currently unknown.

The sequenced patients had an expansion of CD8+CD57+ cells seen by flow cytometry. The template for TCR beta VDJ and CDR3 sequence profiling was genomic DNA. TCRdb ran MiXCR on the reads and lists one entry per CDR3 protein. The data hold 150,000 or so distinct CDR3 sequences, with about 45% observed a single time. Study-wide results and caveats: Patients and controls had CD8+ Simpson's diversity values that were not significantly distinct. Researchers report that approximately 28 CD8+ CDR3 sequences appeared in both patients and controls.

This receptor was taken from a human donor with aplastic anemia. The gene calls are TRBV10-3 and TRBJ2-7; D may be TRBD2 (7 bases). Sample: sorted CD4+, CD8+, or CD8+CD57+ T cells (not recorded which) from PBMCs. The CDR3 reads CAIGRGGTYEQYF. In nucleotides, the CDR3 is TGTGCCATCGGACGCGGGGGCACCTACGAGCAGTACTTC.